This T cell receptor (beta chain) came from a study of T cell changes during pregnancy in multiple sclerosis. Trimming removed 4 bases from V and 3 bases from J, with 21 bases in between. CDR3 length: 17 amino acids. Germline V lookup: CDR1 SGHVS, CDR2 FQNEAQ. Measured with immunoSEQ multiplex PCR; TCRdb has only the in-frame clones, and not every one. The sample has about 41,000 clones; around 90% are singletons. The chain recombines TRBV7-8 with TRBJ1-2; weak D call: TRBD1 (5 bases). The receptor comes from a female donor in good health, enrolled as a control in a pregnancy study. The source was peripheral blood, collected in the first trimester of pregnancy. The CDR3 bases are TGTGCCAGCAGCTCCCGGGGGGGAATTGGGATCGACTATGGCTACACCTTC. Translation: CASSSRGGIGIDYGYTF.